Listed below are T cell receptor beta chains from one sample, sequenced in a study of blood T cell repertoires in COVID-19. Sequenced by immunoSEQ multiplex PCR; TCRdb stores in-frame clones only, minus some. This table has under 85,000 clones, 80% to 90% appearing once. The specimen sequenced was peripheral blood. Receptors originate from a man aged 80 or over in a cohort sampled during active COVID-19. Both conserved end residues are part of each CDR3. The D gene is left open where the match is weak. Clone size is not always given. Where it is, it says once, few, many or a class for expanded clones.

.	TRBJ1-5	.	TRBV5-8	CASSLTGTGLGGPQHF	TGTGCCAGCAGCTTAACCGGGACTGGTTTGGGTGGGCCCCAGCATTTT
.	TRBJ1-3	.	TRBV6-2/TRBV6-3	CASSTGGSGNTIYF	TGTGCCAGCAGTACAGGTGGCTCTGGAAACACCATATATTTT
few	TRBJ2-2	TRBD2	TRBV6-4	CASPPLRRGGNTGELFF	TGTGCCAGCCCCCCCCTTAGGCGGGGGGGGAACACCGGGGAGCTGTTTTTT
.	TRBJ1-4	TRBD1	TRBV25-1	CASSEGGTGGSEKLFF	TGTGCCAGCAGTGAAGGGGGGACAGGGGGGAGTGAAAAACTGTTTTTT
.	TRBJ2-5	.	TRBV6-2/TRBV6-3	CASSYPDRDQETQYF	TGTGCCAGCAGTTACCCGGACAGAGACCAAGAGACCCAGTACTTC
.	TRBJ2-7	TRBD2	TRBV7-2	CASSSSASGLSYEQYF	TGTGCCAGCAGCTCCTCGGCTAGCGGGCTTTCCTACGAGCAGTACTTC
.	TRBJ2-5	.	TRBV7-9	CASSARRDPETQYF	TGTGCCAGCAGCGCCCGGAGGGACCCCGAGACCCAGTACTTC
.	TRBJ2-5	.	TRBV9	CASSRGGAESATQYF	TGTGCCAGCAGCAGGGGGGGTGCTGAGTCGGCGACCCAGTACTTC
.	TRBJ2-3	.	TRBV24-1	CATSDRATRDTQYF	TGTGCCACCAGTGACAGGGCGACCCGGGATACGCAGTATTTT
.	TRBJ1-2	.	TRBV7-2	CASSATGFSNYGYTF	TGTGCCAGCAGCGCGACAGGTTTTTCTAACTATGGCTACACCTTC
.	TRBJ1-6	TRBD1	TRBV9	CASSAANRGNNSPLHF	TGTGCCAGCAGCGCAGCCAACAGGGGTAATAATTCACCCCTCCACTTT
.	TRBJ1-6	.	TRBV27	CASSLRAGLNNSPLHF	TGTGCCAGCAGTTTACGGGCAGGGTTAAATAATTCACCCCTCCACTTT
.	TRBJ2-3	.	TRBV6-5	CASSYSRSDTQYF	TGTGCCAGCAGTTACTCGAGGTCAGATACGCAGTATTTT
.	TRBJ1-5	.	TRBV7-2	CASSLNPGGNQPQHF	TGTGCCAGCAGCTTGAACCCAGGTGGCAATCAGCCCCAGCATTTT
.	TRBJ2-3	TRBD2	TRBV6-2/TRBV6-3	CASSTGLAGGIDTQYF	TGTGCCAGCAGCACCGGACTAGCGGGGGGGATAGATACGCAGTATTTT
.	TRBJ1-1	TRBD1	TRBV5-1	CASSLGQVNTEAFF	TGCGCCAGCAGCCTAGGACAGGTCAACACTGAAGCTTTCTTT
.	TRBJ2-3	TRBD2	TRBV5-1	CASSSYLAGATDTQYF	TGCGCCAGCAGCAGTTACCTAGCGGGGGCCACAGATACGCAGTATTTT
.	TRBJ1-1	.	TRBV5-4	CASSPDLGGYTEAFF	TGTGCCAGCAGCCCCGATCTAGGAGGTTACACTGAAGCTTTCTTT
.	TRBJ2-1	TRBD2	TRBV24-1	CATSDFRLAGLNEQFF	TGTGCCACCAGTGATTTTAGACTAGCGGGGCTCAATGAGCAGTTCTTC
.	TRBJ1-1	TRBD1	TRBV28	CASSSPGDRGGTEAFF	TGTGCCAGCAGCTCCCCGGGGGACAGGGGAGGGACTGAAGCTTTCTTT
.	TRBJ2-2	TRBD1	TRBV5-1	CASSLAPTGLGTGELFF	TGCGCCAGCAGCTTGGCCCCGACAGGGTTGGGCACCGGGGAGCTGTTTTTT
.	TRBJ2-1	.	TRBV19	CASSIWGPGSREQFF	TGTGCCAGTAGTATTTGGGGGCCAGGGTCGCGTGAGCAGTTCTTC
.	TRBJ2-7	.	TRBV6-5	CASSSTDTFEQYF	TGTGCCAGCAGTTCAACGGACACCTTCGAGCAGTACTTC
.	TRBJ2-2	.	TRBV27	CASMGQNTGELFF	TGTGCCAGCATGGGGCAAAACACCGGGGAGCTGTTTTTT
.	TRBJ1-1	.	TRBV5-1	CASSRGGSRDTEAFF	TGCGCCAGCAGCCGCGGGGGGTCTAGGGACACTGAAGCTTTCTTT
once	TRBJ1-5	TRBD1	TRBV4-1	CASSQEGSRGWNQPQHF	TGCGCCAGTAGCCAAGAGGGGAGCAGGGGGTGGAATCAGCCCCAGCATTTT
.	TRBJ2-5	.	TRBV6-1	CASSDGTPGETQYF	TGTGCCAGCAGTGACGGGACTCCCGGGGAGACCCAGTACTTC
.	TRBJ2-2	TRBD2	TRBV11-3	CASSLGEGNTGELFF	TGTGCCAGCAGCCTGGGGGAGGGAAACACCGGGGAGCTGTTTTTT
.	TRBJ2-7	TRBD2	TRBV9	CASSVTSGGLPYEQYF	TGTGCCAGCAGCGTCACTAGCGGGGGCCTTCCCTACGAGCAGTACTTC
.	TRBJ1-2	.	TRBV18	CASSLQDIPDYGYTF	TGTGCCAGCTCACTACAGGACATACCAGACTATGGCTACACCTTC
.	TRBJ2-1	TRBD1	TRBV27	CASRDRGRNEQFF	TGTGCCAGCAGAGACAGGGGCAGGAATGAGCAGTTCTTC
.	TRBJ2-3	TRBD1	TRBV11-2	CASSLVLTGPDTQYF	TGTGCCAGCAGCTTAGTTTTGACAGGGCCAGATACGCAGTATTTT
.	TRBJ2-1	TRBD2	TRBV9	CASSFREGTGGSNEQFF	TGTGCCAGCAGCTTCAGAGAGGGCACGGGCGGGAGTAATGAGCAGTTCTTC
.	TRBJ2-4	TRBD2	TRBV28	CASSVPAGVQNIQYF	TGTGCCAGCAGTGTCCCAGCGGGGGTTCAAAACATTCAGTACTTC
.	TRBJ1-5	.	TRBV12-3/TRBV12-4	CASTPVPNQPQHF	TGTGCCAGCACTCCCGTCCCGAATCAGCCCCAGCATTTT
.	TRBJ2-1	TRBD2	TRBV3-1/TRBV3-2	CASSQVRAGPPYNEQFF	TGTGCCAGCAGCCAAGTTCGAGCGGGGCCCCCCTACAATGAGCAGTTCTTC
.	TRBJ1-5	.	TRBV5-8	CASSYVPDRRNQPQHF	TGTGCCAGCAGCTACGTGCCGGACAGAAGAAATCAGCCCCAGCATTTT
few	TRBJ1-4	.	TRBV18	CASSLGQREKLFF	TGTGCCAGCTCCCTCGGACAAAGGGAAAAACTGTTTTTT
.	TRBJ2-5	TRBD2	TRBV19	CASKREGRLSGGKETQYF	TGTGCCAGTAAGAGGGAGGGCAGACTTAGCGGGGGAAAAGAGACCCAGTACTTC
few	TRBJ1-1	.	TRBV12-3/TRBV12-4	CASSLRGDTEAFF	TGTGCCAGCAGTTTACGGGGGGACACTGAAGCTTTCTTT
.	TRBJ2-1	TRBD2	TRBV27	CATRGDGQFF	TGTGCCACCCGGGGGGATGGGCAGTTCTTC
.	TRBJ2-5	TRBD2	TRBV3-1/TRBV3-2	CASSLAGGAQETQYF	TGTGCCAGCAGCCTAGCGGGGGGGGCCCAAGAGACCCAGTACTTC
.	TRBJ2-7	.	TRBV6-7	CASSYRASNGAGYEQYF	TGTGCCAGCAGTTACCGGGCTTCTAATGGGGCTGGCTACGAGCAGTACTTC
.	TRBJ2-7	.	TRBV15	CATSRNRVDEQYF	TGTGCCACCAGCAGAAACAGGGTCGACGAGCAGTACTTC
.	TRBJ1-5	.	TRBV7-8	CASRPTDNSNQPQHF	TGTGCCAGCAGACCTACGGACAACAGCAATCAGCCCCAGCATTTT
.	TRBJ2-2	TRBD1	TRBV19	CASSIETGQINTGELFF	TGTGCCAGTAGTATAGAGACGGGACAGATAAACACCGGGGAGCTGTTTTTT
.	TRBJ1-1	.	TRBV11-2	CASSFRGGQNTEAFF	TGTGCCAGCAGCTTCAGGGGCGGCCAAAACACTGAAGCTTTCTTT
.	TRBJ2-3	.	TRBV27	CASSLRGDTQYF	TGTGCCAGCAGCCTCAGGGGAGATACGCAGTATTTT
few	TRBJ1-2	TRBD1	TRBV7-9	CASSLLTGGINYGYTF	TGTGCCAGCAGCTTATTAACAGGGGGGATTAACTATGGCTACACCTTC
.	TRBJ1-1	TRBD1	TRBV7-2	CASSSLQGATEAFF	TGTGCCAGCAGCTCCTTACAGGGGGCAACTGAAGCTTTCTTT
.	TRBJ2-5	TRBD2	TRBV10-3	CAISKGLAGKETQYF	TGTGCCATCAGTAAGGGACTAGCGGGGAAAGAGACCCAGTACTTC